The clone carrying this T cell receptor beta chain turned up a few times. Clones were read by immunoSEQ multiplex PCR, and TCRdb kept only the in-frame ones, dropping some. The sample consists of 60,000 to 80,000 clones, about 82% of them appearing once. These data belong to a study of blood T cell repertoires in COVID-19. About the research overall: Sources were T cells, B-cell-depleted T cells, or PBMCs; the material itself was cDNA or gDNA.

Germline CDR1 and CDR2: SGDLS and YYNGEE. Trimming stripped 4 bases from V and 3 bases from J, with 17 bases between. This CDR3 is built from 17 residues. The clonotype originates from a woman between 35 and 50 years old with acute COVID-19. This chain links TRBV9 with TRBJ2-6, with a possible D match to TRBD2 (6 bases). Sequencing used PBMCs or T cells enriched from blood (not recorded which). In nucleotides, the CDR3 is TGTGCCAGCAGCACTGCCGAAGGAGGGTTTGGGGCCAACGTCCTGACTTTC. Protein: CASSTAEGGFGANVLTF.